This TCR beta chain was identified during a study of shared T cell receptors in the human thymus. The repertoire was sequenced with immunoSEQ multiplex PCR; TCRdb's copy has only in-frame clones and lacks some. The profile covers under 700,000 clones, with approximately 80% appearing a single time and around 0.013% taken by the ten largest. This CDR3 is built from 13 residues. From germline, CDR1 is SGHTS and CDR2 YDEGEE. Trimming cost V 4 bases and J 7 bases, with 13 bases left between them. These data were likewise used in another study, on human thymus T cells. As that study records: Thymus specimens were resections from corrective heart surgery. Overlap was high between thymic repertoires from unrelated individuals, as reported in related research.

The rearrangement uses TRBV5-8 and TRBJ2-3, with no clear D. This clonotype was obtained from a boy less than two years old with a congenital heart defect. The sequenced material came from thymocytes. CDR3 nucleotide sequence: TGTGCCAGCAGCCCCGTCGTGGAGAATACGCAGTATTTT. Translation gives CASSPVVENTQYF.